This is a list of T cell receptor beta chains from one sample in a study of blood T cell repertoires in COVID-19. Data came from immunoSEQ multiplex PCR; TCRdb stores just in-frame clones and leaves some out. The table lists over 55,000 clones, approximately 80% of them singletons. Sequencing was performed on peripheral blood. These receptors originate from a human donor in a cohort sampled during active COVID-19. The CDR3 runs from the conserved cysteine through the conserved F or W. Each record gives: D gene, J gene, CDR3 length, V gene, CDR3 DNA, CDR3 protein. The D gene is left open where the match is weak.

>TRBD2|TRBJ2-7|14|TRBV6-5
TGTGCCAGCAATCTTAGCGGGAAGTCCTACGAGCAGTACTTC
CASNLSGKSYEQYF
>-|TRBJ2-2|14|TRBV28
TGTGCCAGCAGTTCCGGACAGAACACCGGGGAGCTGTTTTTT
CASSSGQNTGELFF
>-|TRBJ1-6|13|TRBV19
TGTGCCAGTAGTATTCAGGACAGTTCACCCCTCCACTTT
CASSIQDSSPLHF
>-|TRBJ1-1|13|TRBV18
TGTGCCAGCTCGGGACAATTGAACACTGAAGCTTTCTTT
CASSGQLNTEAFF
>-|TRBJ1-1|14|TRBV10-3
TGTGCCATCACCGAACTTAGACAAAACACTGAAGCTTTCTTT
CAITELRQNTEAFF
>-|TRBJ2-7|14|TRBV9
TGTGCCAGCAGTCCGGGACAAGGCGGGTACGAGCAGTACTTC
CASSPGQGGYEQYF
>TRBD1|TRBJ1-2|14|TRBV7-2
TGTGCCAGCAGCGCCGGACAGGGAGTGGGGGGCTACACCTTC
CASSAGQGVGGYTF
>-|TRBJ1-2|14|TRBV2
TGTGCCAGCAGTGGTGACACAGTTAACTATGGCTACACCTTC
CASSGDTVNYGYTF
>-|TRBJ1-3|13|TRBV5-8
TGTGCCAGCAGCAGGGGACTGGGAAACACCATATATTTT
CASSRGLGNTIYF
>TRBD1|TRBJ1-4|18|TRBV3-1/TRBV3-2
TGTGCCAGCAGTCCTGACGCGACAGGGGGATCCTTGCGTGAAAAACTGTTTTTT
CASSPDATGGSLREKLFF
>TRBD1|TRBJ2-5|14|TRBV15
TGTGCCACCAGCCTCCAGGGGGCGCGAGAGACCCAGTACTTC
CATSLQGARETQYF
>TRBD1|TRBJ2-3|13|TRBV19
TGTGCCAGTAGTCGGCAGGGGGCAGATACGCAGTATTTT
CASSRQGADTQYF
>TRBD2|TRBJ2-7|15|TRBV6-2/TRBV6-3
TGTGCCAGCAGTCCGGGGACTACAGCTCTATACGAGCAGTACTTC
CASSPGTTALYEQYF